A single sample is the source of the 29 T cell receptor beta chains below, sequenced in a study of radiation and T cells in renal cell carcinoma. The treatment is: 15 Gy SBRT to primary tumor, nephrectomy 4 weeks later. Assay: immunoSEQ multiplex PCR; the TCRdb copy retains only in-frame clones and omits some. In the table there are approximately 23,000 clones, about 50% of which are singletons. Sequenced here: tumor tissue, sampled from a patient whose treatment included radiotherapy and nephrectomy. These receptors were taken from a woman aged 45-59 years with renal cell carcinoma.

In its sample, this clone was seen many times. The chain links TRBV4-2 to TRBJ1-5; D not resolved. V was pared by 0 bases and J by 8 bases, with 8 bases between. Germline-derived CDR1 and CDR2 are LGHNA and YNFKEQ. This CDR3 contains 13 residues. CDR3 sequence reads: CASSQDFGKPQHF. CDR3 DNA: TGTGCCAGCAGCCAAGATTTTGGAAAGCCCCAGCATTTT.

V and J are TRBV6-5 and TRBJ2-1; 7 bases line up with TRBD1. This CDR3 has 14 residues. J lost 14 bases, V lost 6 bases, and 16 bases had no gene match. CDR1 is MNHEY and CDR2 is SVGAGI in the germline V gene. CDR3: CASRTTRQGSREFF. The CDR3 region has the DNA TGTGCCAGCAGGACTACTCGACAGGGAAGTAGAGAGTTCTTC.

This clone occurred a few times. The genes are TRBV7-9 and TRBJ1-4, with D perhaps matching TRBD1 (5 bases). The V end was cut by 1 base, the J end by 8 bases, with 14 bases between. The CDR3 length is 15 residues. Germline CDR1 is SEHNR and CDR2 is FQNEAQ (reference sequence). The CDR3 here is CASSLGAGRDEKLFF. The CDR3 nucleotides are TGTGCCAGCAGCTTAGGGGCAGGGAGGGACGAAAAACTGTTTTTT.

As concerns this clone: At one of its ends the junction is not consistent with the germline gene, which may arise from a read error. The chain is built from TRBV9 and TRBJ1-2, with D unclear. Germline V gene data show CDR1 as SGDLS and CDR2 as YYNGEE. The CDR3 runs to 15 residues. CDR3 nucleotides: TGCGCCAGCAGCCAAGATTCGTGGACGGACTATGGCTACACCTTC. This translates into CASSQDSWTDYGYTF.

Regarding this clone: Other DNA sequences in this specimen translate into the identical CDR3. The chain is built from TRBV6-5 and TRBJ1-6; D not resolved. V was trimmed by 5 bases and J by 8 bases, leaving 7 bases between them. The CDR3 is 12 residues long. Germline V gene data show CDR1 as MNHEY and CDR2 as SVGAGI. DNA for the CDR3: TGTGCCAGCAGTGGCGGAGATTCACCCCTCCACTTT. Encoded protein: CASSGGDSPLHF.

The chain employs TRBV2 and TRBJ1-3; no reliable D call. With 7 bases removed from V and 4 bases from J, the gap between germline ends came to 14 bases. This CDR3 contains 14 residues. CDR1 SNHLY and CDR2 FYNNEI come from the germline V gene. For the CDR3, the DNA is TGTGCCAGCACCGCCGGGCCAGCGGGAAACACCATATATTTT. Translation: CASTAGPAGNTIYF.

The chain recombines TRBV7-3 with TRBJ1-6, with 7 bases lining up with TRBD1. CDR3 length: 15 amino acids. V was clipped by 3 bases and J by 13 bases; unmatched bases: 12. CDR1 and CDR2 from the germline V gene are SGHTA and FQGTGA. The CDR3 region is CASSFTGANIHPLHF. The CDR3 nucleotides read TGTGCCAGCAGCTTCACAGGGGCGAATATTCACCCCCTCCACTTT.

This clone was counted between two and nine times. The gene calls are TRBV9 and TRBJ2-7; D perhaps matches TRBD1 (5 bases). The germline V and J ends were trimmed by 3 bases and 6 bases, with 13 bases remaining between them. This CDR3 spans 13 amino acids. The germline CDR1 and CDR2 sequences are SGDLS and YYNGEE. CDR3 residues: CASSAPQGSEQYF. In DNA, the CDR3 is TGTGCCAGCAGCGCGCCCCAGGGTAGCGAGCAGTACTTC.

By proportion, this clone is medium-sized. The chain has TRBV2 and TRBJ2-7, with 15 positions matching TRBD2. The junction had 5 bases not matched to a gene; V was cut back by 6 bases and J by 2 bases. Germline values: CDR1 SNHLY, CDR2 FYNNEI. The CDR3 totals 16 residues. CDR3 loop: CASRGLAGGLAYEQYF. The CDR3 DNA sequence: TGTGCCAGCAGAGGACTAGCGGGGGGGCTCGCCTACGAGCAGTACTTC.

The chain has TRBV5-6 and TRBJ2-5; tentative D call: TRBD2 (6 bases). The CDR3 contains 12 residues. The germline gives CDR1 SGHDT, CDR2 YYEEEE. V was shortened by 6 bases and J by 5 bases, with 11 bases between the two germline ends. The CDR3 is CASTWGDETQYF. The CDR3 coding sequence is TGTGCCAGCACCTGGGGGGATGAGACCCAGTACTTC.

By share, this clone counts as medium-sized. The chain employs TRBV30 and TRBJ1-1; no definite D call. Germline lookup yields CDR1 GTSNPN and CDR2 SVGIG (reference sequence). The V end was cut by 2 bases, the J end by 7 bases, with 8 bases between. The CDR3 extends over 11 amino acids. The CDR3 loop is CAWSQGNEAFF. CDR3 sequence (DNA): TGTGCCTGGAGTCAAGGGAATGAAGCTTTCTTT. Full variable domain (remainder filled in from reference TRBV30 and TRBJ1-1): SQTIHQWPATLVQPVGSPLSLECTVEGTSNPNLYWYRQAAGRGLQLLFYSVGIGQISSEVPQNLSASRPQDRQFILSSKKLLLSDSGFYLCAWSQGNEAFFGQGTRLTVV.

DNA of the CDR3: TGCGCCAGCAGCTCAGACCCGGGACAGGGCTTCAATGAGCAGTTCTTC. This gives the protein CASSSDPGQGFNEQFF. V usage is TRBV5-1 and J usage is TRBJ2-1, with 9 bases fitting TRBD1. Germline V gene lookup returns CDR1 SGHRS and CDR2 YFSETQ. V was pared by 3 bases and J by 6 bases, with 10 bases of the junction left unmatched. The CDR3 is 16 residues long.

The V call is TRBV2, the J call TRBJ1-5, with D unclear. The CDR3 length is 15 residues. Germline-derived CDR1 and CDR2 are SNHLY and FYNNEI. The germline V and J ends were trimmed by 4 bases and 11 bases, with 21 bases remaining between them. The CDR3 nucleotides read TGTGCCAGCAGTGGGGTCGGCAGGTCCCTCCTATCCCAGCATTTT. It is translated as CASSGVGRSLLSQHF. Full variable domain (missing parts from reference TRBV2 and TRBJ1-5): EPEVTQTPSHQVTQMGQEVILRCVPISNHLYFYWYRQILGQKVEFLVSFYNNEISEKSEIFDDQFSVERPDGSNFTLKIRSTKLEDSAMYFCASSGVGRSLLSQHFGDGTRLSIL.

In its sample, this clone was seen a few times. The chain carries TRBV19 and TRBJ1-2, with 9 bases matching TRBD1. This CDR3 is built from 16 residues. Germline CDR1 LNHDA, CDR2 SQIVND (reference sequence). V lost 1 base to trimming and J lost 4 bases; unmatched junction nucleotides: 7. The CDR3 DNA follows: TGTGCCAGTAGTATAGGAGGGACAGGGAGGATCTATGGCTACACCTTC. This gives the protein CASSIGGTGRIYGYTF. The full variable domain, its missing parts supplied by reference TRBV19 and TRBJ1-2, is DGGITQSPKYLFRKEGQNVTLSCEQNLNHDAMYWYRQDPGQGLRLIYYSQIVNDFQKGDIAEGYSVSREKKESFPLTVTSAQKNPTAFYLCASSIGGTGRIYGYTFGSGTRLTVV.

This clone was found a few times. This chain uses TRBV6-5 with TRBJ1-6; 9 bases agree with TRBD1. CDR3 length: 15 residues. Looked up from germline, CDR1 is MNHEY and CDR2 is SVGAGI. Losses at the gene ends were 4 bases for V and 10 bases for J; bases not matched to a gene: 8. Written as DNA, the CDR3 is TGTGCCAGCAGTTGGGAGACAGGGGGAAAGTCACCCCTCCACTTT. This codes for CASSWETGGKSPLHF.

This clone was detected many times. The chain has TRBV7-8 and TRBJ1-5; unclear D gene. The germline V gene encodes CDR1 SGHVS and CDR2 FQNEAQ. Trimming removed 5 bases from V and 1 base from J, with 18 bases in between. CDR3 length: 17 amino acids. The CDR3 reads CASSPGPPLRSNQPQHF. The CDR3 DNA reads TGTGCCAGCAGCCCCGGCCCTCCGTTGAGGAGCAATCAGCCCCAGCATTTT.

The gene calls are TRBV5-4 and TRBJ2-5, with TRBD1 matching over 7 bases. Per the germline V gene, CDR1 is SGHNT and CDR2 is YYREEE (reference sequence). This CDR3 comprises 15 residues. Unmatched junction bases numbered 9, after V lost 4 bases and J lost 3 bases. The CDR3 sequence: CASSVNRDRKETQYF. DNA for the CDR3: TGTGCCAGCAGCGTAAACCGGGACAGAAAAGAGACCCAGTACTTC. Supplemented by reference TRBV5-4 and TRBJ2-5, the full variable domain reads ETGVTQSPTHLIKTRGQQVTLRCSSQSGHNTVSWYQQALGQGPQFIFQYYREEENGRGNFPPRFSGLQFPNYSSELNVNALELDDSALYLCASSVNRDRKETQYFGPGTRLLVL.

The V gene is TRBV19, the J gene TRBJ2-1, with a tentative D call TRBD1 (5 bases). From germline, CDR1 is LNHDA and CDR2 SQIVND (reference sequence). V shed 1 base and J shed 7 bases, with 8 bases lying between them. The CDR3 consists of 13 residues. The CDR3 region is CASSIGSGNEQFF. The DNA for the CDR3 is TGTGCCAGTAGTATAGGTTCAGGGAATGAGCAGTTCTTC.

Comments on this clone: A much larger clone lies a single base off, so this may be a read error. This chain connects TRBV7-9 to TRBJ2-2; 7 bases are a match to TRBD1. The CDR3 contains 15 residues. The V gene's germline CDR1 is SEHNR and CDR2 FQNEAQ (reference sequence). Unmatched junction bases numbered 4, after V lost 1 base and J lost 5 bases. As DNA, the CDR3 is TGTGCCAGCAGCTTAGGAGGGGGCGGGACCGGGGAGCTGTTTTTT. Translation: CASSLGGGGTGELFF. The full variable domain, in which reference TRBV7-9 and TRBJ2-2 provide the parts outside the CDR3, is DTGVSQNPRHKITKRGQNVTFRCDPISEHNRLYWYRQTLGQGPEFLTYFQNEAQLEKSRLLSDRFSAERPKGSFSTLEIQRTEQGDSAMYLCASSLGGGGTGELFFGEGSRLTVL.

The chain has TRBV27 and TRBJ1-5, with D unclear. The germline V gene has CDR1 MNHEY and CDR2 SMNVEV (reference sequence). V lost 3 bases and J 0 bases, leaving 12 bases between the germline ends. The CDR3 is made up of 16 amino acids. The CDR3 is CASSFPHFHSNQPQHF. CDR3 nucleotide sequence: TGTGCCAGCAGTTTCCCCCACTTCCATAGCAATCAGCCCCAGCATTTT.

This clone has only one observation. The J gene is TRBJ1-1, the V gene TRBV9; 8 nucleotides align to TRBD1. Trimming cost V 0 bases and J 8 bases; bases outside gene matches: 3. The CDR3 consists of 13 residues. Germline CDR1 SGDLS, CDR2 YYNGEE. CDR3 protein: CASSVGTGSEAFF. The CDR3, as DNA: TGTGCCAGCAGCGTAGGGACAGGGTCCGAAGCTTTCTTT. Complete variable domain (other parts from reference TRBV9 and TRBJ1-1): DSGVTQTPKHLITATGQRVTLRCSPRSGDLSVYWYQQSLDQGLQFLIQYYNGEERAKGNILERFSAQQFPDLHSELNLSSLELGDSALYFCASSVGTGSEAFFGQGTRLTVV.

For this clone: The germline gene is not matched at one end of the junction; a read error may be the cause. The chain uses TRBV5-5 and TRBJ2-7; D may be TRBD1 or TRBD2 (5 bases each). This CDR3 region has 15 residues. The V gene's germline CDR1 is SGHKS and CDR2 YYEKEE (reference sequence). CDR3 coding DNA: TGCGCCAGCAGCCAAGATCGACGGGGCCCGTACGAGCAGTACTTC. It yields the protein CASSQDRRGPYEQYF. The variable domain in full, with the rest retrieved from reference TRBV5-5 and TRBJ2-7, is DAGVTQSPTHLIKTRGQQVTLRCSPISGHKSVSWYQQVLGQGPQFIFQYYEKEERGRGNFPDRFSARQFPNYSSELNVNALLLGDSALYLCASSQDRRGPYEQYFGPGTRLTVT.

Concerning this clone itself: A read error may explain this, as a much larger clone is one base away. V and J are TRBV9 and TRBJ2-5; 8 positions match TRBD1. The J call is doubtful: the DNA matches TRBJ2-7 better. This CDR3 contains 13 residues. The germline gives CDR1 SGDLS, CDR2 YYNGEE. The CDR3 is CASSAQGAYEQYF. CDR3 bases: TGTGCCAGCAGCGCACAGGGGGCCTACGAGCAGTACTTC.

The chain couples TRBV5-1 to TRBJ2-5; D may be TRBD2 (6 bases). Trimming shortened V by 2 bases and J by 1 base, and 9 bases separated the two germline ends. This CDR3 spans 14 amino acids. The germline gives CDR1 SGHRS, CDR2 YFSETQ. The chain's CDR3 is CASSFLLAQETQYF. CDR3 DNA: TGCGCCAGCAGCTTCTTACTAGCCCAAGAGACCCAGTACTTC. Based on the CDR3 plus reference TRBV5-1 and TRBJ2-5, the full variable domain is KAGVTQTPRYLIKTRGQQVTLSCSPISGHRSVSWYQQTPGQGLQFLFEYFSETQRNKGNFPGRFSGRQFSNSRSEMNVSTLELGDSALYLCASSFLLAQETQYFGPGTRLLVL.

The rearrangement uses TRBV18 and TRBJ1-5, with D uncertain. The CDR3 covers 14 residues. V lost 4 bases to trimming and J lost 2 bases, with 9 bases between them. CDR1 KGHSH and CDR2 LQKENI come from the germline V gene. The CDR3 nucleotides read TGTGCCAGCTCACTACGGTCGGGCAATCAGCCCCAGCATTTT. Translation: CASSLRSGNQPQHF.

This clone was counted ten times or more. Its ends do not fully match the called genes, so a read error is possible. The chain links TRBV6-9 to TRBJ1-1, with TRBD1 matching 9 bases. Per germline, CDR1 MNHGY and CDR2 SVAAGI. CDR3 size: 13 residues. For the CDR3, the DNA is TGCAACAGGGGGCGCAGGATGAACACTGAAGCTTTCTTT. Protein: CNRGRRMNTEAFF.

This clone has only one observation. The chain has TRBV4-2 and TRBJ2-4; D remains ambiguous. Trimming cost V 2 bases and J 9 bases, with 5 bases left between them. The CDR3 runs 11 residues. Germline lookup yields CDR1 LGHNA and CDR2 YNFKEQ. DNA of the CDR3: TGTGCCAGCAGCCAATCCGGCATTCAGTACTTC. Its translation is CASSQSGIQYF.

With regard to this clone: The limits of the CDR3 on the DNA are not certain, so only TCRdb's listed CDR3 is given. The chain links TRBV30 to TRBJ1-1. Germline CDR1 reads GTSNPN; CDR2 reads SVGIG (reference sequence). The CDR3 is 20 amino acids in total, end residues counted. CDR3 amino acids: CAWSVFSGAFFGSTKLPAFF.

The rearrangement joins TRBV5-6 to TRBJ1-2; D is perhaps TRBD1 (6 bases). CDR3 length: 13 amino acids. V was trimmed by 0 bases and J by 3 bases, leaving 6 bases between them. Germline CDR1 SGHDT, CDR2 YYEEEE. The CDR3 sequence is CASSLGTDYGYTF. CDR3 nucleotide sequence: TGTGCCAGCAGCTTGGGGACAGACTATGGCTACACCTTC.